There are many counts of the clone carrying this TCR beta chain. The donors, aged about 6 to 90, were healthy Caucasians from Russia. Total RNA extracted from each sample amounted to at least 6 micrograms. This sample is part of a study of blood T cells in healthy people across ages. J gave up 0 bases and V 5 bases, and 9 bases lay outside the gene matches. The germline CDR1 and CDR2 sequences are WSHSY and SAAADI. This CDR3 region has 17 residues. A second PCR, run for roughly 7 to 12 cycles, used a sample-barcoded 5' primer plus a J-beta primer mix. All samples gave at least 2.5 million CDR3-containing paired-end reads. TCRdb processed the 5' RACE reads anew with MiXCR; each CDR3 protein has one entry. The data show around 800,000 distinct CDR3 sequences, with about a quarter seen just once and approximately 2.9% held by the top ten. The same specimen was also included in a second study, on T cells of mothers and their children. That investigation notes: According to the study, all extracted RNA entered cDNA synthesis at around 1.6 ug per 15 ul.

The rearrangement joins TRBV10-2 to TRBJ2-2, with 7 bases aligning to TRBD1. The clonotype comes from a boy aged 5-17 years in good health. Sequenced material: blood. Written as DNA, the CDR3 is TGCGCCAGCAGTATGACAGGGTTACAGGCGAACACCGGGGAGCTGTTTTTT. Amino acid sequence: CASSMTGLQANTGELFF.